The present T cell receptor (beta chain) was sequenced within a study of human T cells and chemical hapten exposure. Time point of the sample: pre-sensitization, week 0. Sample treatment: therapeutic diphenylcyclopropenone sensitization with weekly scalp DPC. This clonotype was counted between two and nine times. Each CDR3 protein gets one entry after TCRdb re-called the RACE reads with MiXCR. Here the sample spans around 120,000 distinct CDR3 sequences, 13% being singletons. The sample here was whole blood, taken in connection with sensitization to the hapten diphenylcyclopropenone (DPC). The clonotype comes from a woman aged 18-29 years with alopecia areata. Some clones in this sample may be carry-over from other donors' samples.

The CDR3 protein is CATSREPGGEAFF. The CDR3 nucleotides read TGTGCCACCAGCAGAGAACCCGGTGGTGAAGCTTTCTTT. The chain employs TRBV15 and TRBJ1-1, with no clear D. Trimming removed 0 bases from V and 7 bases from J, with 9 bases in between. CDR3 length equals 13 residues. Per germline, CDR1 LNHNV and CDR2 YYDKDF (reference sequence).